Below are 9 T cell receptor beta chains sequenced from a single sample in a study of cytomegalovirus exposure and HLA in healthy donors. 60 Vbeta and 13 Jbeta primers were used in PCR. Assay used: immunoSEQ multiplex PCR; TCRdb lists only in-frame clones, some missing. The sample shows some 150,000 clones, almost 80% of them seen only once. The sequencing sample was made of PBMCs. The receptors were gathered from a male donor in good health and CMV-seronegative.

V gene TRBV4-3 combines with J gene TRBJ2-7; 8 positions agree with TRBD1. Looked up from germline, CDR1 is LGHNA and CDR2 is YSLEER. The CDR3 runs 15 residues. The V gene end was trimmed by 4 bases and the J gene end by 3 bases; junction bases not matched to a gene: 8. This CDR3 reads CASSPTRTGNYEQYF. The CDR3 region has the DNA TGCGCCAGCAGCCCGACTAGGACAGGGAACTACGAGCAGTACTTC.

The rearrangement links TRBV6-4 to TRBJ2-5; TRBD1 agrees at 8 bases. The CDR3 length is 20 residues. Germline V gene lookup returns CDR1 MRHNA and CDR2 SNTAGT. Losses at the gene ends were 0 bases for V and 2 bases for J; bases not matched to a gene: 17. Written as DNA, the CDR3 is TGTGCCAGCAGTGACTCATCGCTCAACAGGGGGATAACCCTGCAAGAGACCCAGTACTTC. It translates to CASSDSSLNRGITLQETQYF.

CDR3 loop: CASSKEGTGREKLFF. As DNA, the CDR3 is TGTGCCAGCAGCAAGGAAGGGACAGGGCGTGAAAAACTGTTTTTT. This rearrangement joins TRBV7-2 to TRBJ1-4, with 9 bases aligning to TRBD1. Germline V CDR1 and CDR2: SGHTA, FQGNSA. The CDR3 consists of 15 residues. V trimming: 5 bases; J trimming: 7 bases; junction bases outside the gene matches: 8.

The rearrangement joins TRBV7-9 to TRBJ2-2; 7 positions agree with TRBD2. There are 16 residues in the CDR3. J lost 4 bases, V lost 11 bases, and 16 bases had no gene match. Germline assignment: CDR1 SEHNR and CDR2 FQNEAQ (reference sequence). CDR3 residues: CAARMAGEVGTGELFF. As DNA, the CDR3 is TGTGCCGCTCGGATGGCGGGAGAGGTGGGCACCGGGGAGCTGTTTTTT.

This rearrangement joins TRBV6-4 to TRBJ2-6; D not certain. This CDR3 has 14 amino acids. With 0 bases removed from V and 4 bases from J, the gap between germline ends came to 4 bases. Germline V gene sequence: CDR1 MRHNA, CDR2 SNTAGT. CDR3 protein: CASSDSTGANVLTF. Here the CDR3 DNA reads TGTGCCAGCAGTGACTCCACAGGGGCCAACGTCCTGACTTTC.

The V and J genes are TRBV18 and TRBJ2-3; 8 bases match TRBD2. CDR1 and CDR2 (germline): KGHSH, LQKENI. The CDR3 runs to 16 residues. J gave up 4 bases and V 0 bases, and 6 bases lay outside the gene matches. The CDR3 DNA reads as TGTGCCAGCTCACCACCGCCTAGCGGGCTATCAGATACGCAGTATTTT. Translation gives CASSPPPSGLSDTQYF.

The chain employs TRBV5-4 and TRBJ2-1; D perhaps matches TRBD1 (5 bases). The CDR3 covers 17 residues. Trimming took off 2 bases at V and 0 bases at J, with 15 bases between the two ends. CDR1 SGHNT and CDR2 YYREEE come from the germline V gene (reference sequence). CDR3 DNA: TGTGCCAGCAGCTTAGGGGCCCAGACCCTCTCCTACAATGAGCAGTTCTTC. The encoded protein is CASSLGAQTLSYNEQFF.

In its sample, this clone was seen a few times. The genes are TRBV4-2 and TRBJ2-1; 16 nucleotides line up with TRBD2. Germline lookup yields CDR1 LGHNA and CDR2 YNFKEQ. After removal of 1 base from V and 6 bases from J, the junction contained 3 bases not matched to a gene. This CDR3 region has 17 residues. The CDR3 nucleotides read TGTGCCAGCAGCCAAGGAGGGACTAGCGGGAGGGTCAATGAGCAGTTCTTC. It is translated as CASSQGGTSGRVNEQFF.

Comment on this clone: An end of the junction differs from the germline gene, which may be a read error. This sample includes further DNA sequences coding for the same CDR3. The chain links TRBV5-1 to TRBJ2-7; 7 bases agree with TRBD2. The germline V gene has CDR1 SGHRS and CDR2 YFSETQ. The CDR3 totals 14 residues. The CDR3 DNA is TGTGCCAGCAGCCCGGGTGGGGGGGAAAGCGAGCAGTACTTC. Its protein product is CASSPGGGESEQYF.